This T cell receptor (beta chain) was retrieved from a study of CD4 and CD8 cells across lung adenocarcinoma regions (dated by TCRdb to between 2018 and 2020). Looking at the study overall: To look at intratumor heterogeneity in the T cell receptor repertoire, the study compared tumor centers against tumor margins.

V is cut back by 4 bases and J by 1 base, with 3 bases in the junction unmatched. The germline V gene (reference sequence) supplies CDR1 MNHEY and CDR2 SMNVEV. The CDR3 measures 16 amino acids from cysteine to phenylalanine. Of all the DNA, just the CDR3 is kept, 48 bases in frame from base 1. Libraries were made using PCR. These reads were obtained on a HiSeq X Ten. TCRdb took the public reads, trimmed them with fastp at Q25, ran MiXCR for clone calling and kept in-frame beta chains. Merged by CDR3 protein, the rows form single entries marked with the most common genes and DNA. This sample gives roughly 2,900 distinct CDR3 sequences in total; under 55% of them show up just once. 40% to 50% of the sample comes from the top ten. The donors were patients who had localized lung adenocarcinoma, which is a subtype of non-small cell lung cancer. These samples came from the centers of localized lung adenocarcinomas. CD8+ T cells from tumor tissue were profiled separately from CD4+ T cells for TCR repertoire analysis.

As a fraction of the sample, this clonotype is large (0.1 to 1%). Its binding antigen is unknown. No base quality values were provided; no much bigger clone lies one nucleotide off. The V and J genes are TRBV27 and TRBJ2-3, with 12 bases in between that match TRBD2. This sequence originates from a male donor with lung adenocarcinoma. The CD4 and CD8 labels of this study may be unreliable. The sequencing sample was made of CD8+ T cells from the center of a lung tumor. In the paper's terms, the cell subset or site label means: tumor center region. The CDR3 protein is CASSSRLAGGTDTQYF. The base sequence is TGTGCCAGCAGTTCACGACTAGCGGGAGGCACAGATACGCAGTATTTT.